These 10 T cell receptor beta chains were all obtained from the same sample, sequenced in a study of cytomegalovirus exposure and HLA in healthy donors. Using immunoSEQ multiplex PCR, the repertoire was profiled, and TCRdb retains in-frame clones only, with some absent. The sample consists of over 150,000 clones, about 88% of them appearing once. The sequenced sample consisted of PBMCs. These receptors came from a woman under 30 in good health and CMV-seronegative.

The rearrangement joins TRBV5-6 to TRBJ2-7; 9 bases map to TRBD1. Germline assignment: CDR1 SGHDT and CDR2 YYEEEE. The V and J ends lost 1 base and 1 base, in that order; junction bases with no gene match: 3. CDR3 length: 15 residues. The CDR3: CASSLPGTGSYEQYF. The CDR3 region has the DNA TGTGCCAGCAGCTTGCCCGGGACAGGGTCCTACGAGCAGTACTTC.

J is TRBJ1-4 and V is TRBV5-1, with no clear D. Germline CDR1 is SGHRS and CDR2 is YFSETQ. Trimming removed 4 bases from V and 5 bases from J, with 12 bases in between. The CDR3 has 14 residues. CDR3 coding DNA: TGCGCCAGCAGCGCAAGACACGGAAATGAAAAACTGTTTTTT. Translation: CASSARHGNEKLFF.

The rearrangement uses TRBV6-5 and TRBJ2-6; D is unresolved. Germline values: CDR1 MNHEY, CDR2 SVGAGI. This CDR3 is 15 amino acids long. V lost 6 bases and J lost 0, with 9 bases in between. The CDR3 sequence is CASSPEISGANVLTF. In DNA form, the CDR3 reads TGTGCCAGCAGCCCTGAGATCTCTGGGGCCAACGTCCTGACTTTC.

This clone was found once. The rearrangement joins TRBV29-1 to TRBJ1-1; the D gene is possibly TRBD1 (5 bases). V was pared by 7 bases and J by 3 bases, with 9 bases between. The CDR3 has 11 residues. Per germline, CDR1 SQVTM and CDR2 ANQGSEA. The CDR3 spells CSARGDTEAFF. The CDR3 DNA is TGCAGCGCCCGGGGGGACACTGAAGCTTTCTTT.

This sequence joins TRBV7-2 and TRBJ2-5; 8 positions match TRBD2. The CDR3 spans 16 residues. Trimming removed 2 bases from V and 1 base from J; junction bases left unmatched: 6. Germline lookup yields CDR1 SGHTA and CDR2 FQGNSA. Written as DNA, the CDR3 is TGTGCCAGCAGCTTAACCGGGACTAGGGGCCAAGAGACCCAGTACTTC. Protein product: CASSLTGTRGQETQYF.

This chain links TRBV9 with TRBJ2-1, with 12 positions matching TRBD1. The ends lost 4 bases at V and 7 bases at J; junction bases unmatched: 9. CDR3 size: 16 residues. The germline V gene encodes CDR1 SGDLS and CDR2 YYNGEE. The CDR3 loop is CASSPRDRGRRNEQFF. CDR3 DNA: TGTGCCAGCAGCCCACGGGACAGGGGGCGGCGGAATGAGCAGTTCTTC.

This chain joins TRBV6-5 and TRBJ1-1; 7 bases fit TRBD1. The trim removed 1 base at V and 3 bases at J, leaving 2 bases unmatched. From germline, CDR1 is MNHEY and CDR2 SVGAGI. The CDR3 sequence is 14 residues long. The CDR3 is CASSYFQGDTEAFF. DNA of the CDR3: TGTGCCAGCAGTTACTTCCAGGGGGACACTGAAGCTTTCTTT.

Written as DNA, the CDR3 is TGTGCCAGCAGTGCAGGGGGGTTGCCGTCCTACGAGCAGTACTTC. Translating it yields CASSAGGLPSYEQYF. V and J are TRBV2 and TRBJ2-7; D possibly corresponds to TRBD1 (7 bases). This CDR3 has 15 amino acids. Trimming removed 4 bases from V and 1 base from J, with 14 bases in between. Germline V CDR1 and CDR2: SNHLY, FYNNEI.

The chain has TRBV4-3 and TRBJ2-3, with D hard to call. The CDR3 sequence is 15 residues long. The V gene lost 0 bases and the J gene lost 2 bases, with 9 bases spanning the gap. Germline-derived CDR1 and CDR2 are LGHNA and YSLEER. This chain's CDR3 is CASSQEALDTDTQYF. The CDR3, as DNA: TGCGCCAGCAGCCAAGAGGCCCTAGACACAGATACGCAGTATTTT.

V is TRBV6-5 and J is TRBJ1-2, with TRBD1 matching over 8 bases. J was trimmed by 4 bases and V by 8 bases; bases with no gene match: 9. The CDR3 totals 14 residues. CDR1 MNHEY and CDR2 SVGAGI come from the germline V gene. DNA of the CDR3: TGTGCCAGCGCACAGGGGGGGGCGAGCTATGGCTACACCTTC. It yields the protein CASAQGGASYGYTF.